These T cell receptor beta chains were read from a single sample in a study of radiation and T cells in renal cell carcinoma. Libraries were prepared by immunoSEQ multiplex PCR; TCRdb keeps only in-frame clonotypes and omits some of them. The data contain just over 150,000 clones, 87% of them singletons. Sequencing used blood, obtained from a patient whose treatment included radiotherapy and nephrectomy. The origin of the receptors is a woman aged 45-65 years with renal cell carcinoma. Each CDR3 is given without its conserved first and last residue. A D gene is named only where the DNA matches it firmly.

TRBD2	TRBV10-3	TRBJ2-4	AISNSAGANIQY
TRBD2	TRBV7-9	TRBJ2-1	ASSSVREDKF
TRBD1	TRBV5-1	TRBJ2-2	ASSLGTGGNTGELF
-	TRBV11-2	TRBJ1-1	ASTLRASIDTEAF
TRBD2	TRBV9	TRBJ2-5	ASSVLAGEQETQY
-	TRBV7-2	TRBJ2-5	ASSRQRSGTFTQTQY
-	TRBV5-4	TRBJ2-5	ASSLGPGEFQETQY
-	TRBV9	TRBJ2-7	ASSVDLGTYEQY
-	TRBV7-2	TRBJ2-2	ASSLGQGTGELF
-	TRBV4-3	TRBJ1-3	ASSQDRTSRNTIY
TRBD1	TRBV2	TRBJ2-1	ASSVVAGGYNEQF
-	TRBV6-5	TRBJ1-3	ASSYSAVGNTIY
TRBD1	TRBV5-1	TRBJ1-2	ASSAGGTANYGYT
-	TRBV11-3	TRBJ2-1	ASSESSYNEQF
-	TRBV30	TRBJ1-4	ASGTGTTNEKLF
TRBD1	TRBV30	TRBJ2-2	ASRTGRNTGELF
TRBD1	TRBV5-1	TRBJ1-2	ASSLAGQNYGYT
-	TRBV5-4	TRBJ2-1	ASYRDIGIEQF
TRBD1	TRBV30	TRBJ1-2	AWSRTGGAYYGYT
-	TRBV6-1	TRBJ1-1	ASSEGGFAEAF
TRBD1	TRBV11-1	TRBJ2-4	ASSLSTGEWDIQY
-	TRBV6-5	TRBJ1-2	ASGGGTDYGYT
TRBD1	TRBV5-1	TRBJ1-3	ASTRDRTHSGNTIY
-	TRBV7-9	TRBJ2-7	ASSQGSGRSSYEQY
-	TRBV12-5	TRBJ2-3	ASGSPSPTDTQY
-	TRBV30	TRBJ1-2	ASHGYT
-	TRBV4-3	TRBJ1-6	ASSQTPRQGDSPLH
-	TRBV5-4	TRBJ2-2	ASSLGGLGTGELF
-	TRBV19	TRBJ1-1	ASSIGGGTNTEAF
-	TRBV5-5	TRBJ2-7	ASSRGLSGYEQY
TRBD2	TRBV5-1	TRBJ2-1	ASSSLAGGSSYNEQF
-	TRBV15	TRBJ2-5	ATSNPDRLQQETQY
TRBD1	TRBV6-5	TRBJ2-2	ASSYGTGGKGGELF
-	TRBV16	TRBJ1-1	ASSSGGSSGLMNTEAF
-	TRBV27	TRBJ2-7	ASSLFRAVGLEQY
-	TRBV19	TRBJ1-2	ASQTGQNYGYT
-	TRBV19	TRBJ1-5	ATRGYSNQPQH
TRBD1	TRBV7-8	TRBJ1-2	ASSLSTYGQGSGYT
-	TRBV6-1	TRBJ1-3	ASSVVDSSGNTIY
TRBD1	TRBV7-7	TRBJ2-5	ASSPNRGETQY
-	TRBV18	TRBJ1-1	ASSPRQGRLNTEAF
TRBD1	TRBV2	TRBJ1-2	ASFHRTGDGFIYGYT
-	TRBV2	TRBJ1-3	ASGERNTIY
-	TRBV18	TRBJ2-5	ASSPDQQETQY
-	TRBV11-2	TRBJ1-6	ASTQSGINSPLH
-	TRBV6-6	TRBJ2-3	ASSYVGRSFDTQY
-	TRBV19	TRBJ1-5	ATGTYNQPQH
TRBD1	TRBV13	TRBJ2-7	ASSLDRGRSFEQY
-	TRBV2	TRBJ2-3	ASRGRRGTDTQY
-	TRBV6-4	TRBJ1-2	ASRKKTGPPYGYT
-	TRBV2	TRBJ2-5	ASSLQPRGIKETQY
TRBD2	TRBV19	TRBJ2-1	ASSMPGLAGSNEQF